This TCR beta chain was sequenced during a study of beta chain features in type 1 diabetes. Overall study: Cell yields, gender and age were similar in healthy donors and patients. The samples had 100 million to 140 million sorted cells examined in all. Regarding the study as a whole: Naive, central memory and regulatory TCRB repertoires appeared more similar among patients than healthy donors.

This clone was observed a few times. Its antigen is undetermined. This same CDR3 is encoded by further DNA sequences in the sample. V lost 0 bases and J 7 bases, leaving 6 bases between the germline ends. Germline V gene lookup returns CDR1 GTSNPN and CDR2 SVGIG (reference sequence). There are 11 residues in the CDR3. Expressed TCRB transcripts were sequenced after all isolated RNA was converted to cDNA. The method was immunoSEQ multiplex PCR; TCRdb's version includes in-frame clones alone and lacks a portion of them. Of around 250,000 clones listed, about 63% are singletons. The TCR was taken from a young man in good health. Input material: naive CD4+ T cells from blood. The rearrangement links TRBV30 to TRBJ1-2; D gene ambiguous. The CDR3: CAWSVVGGYTF. Here the CDR3 DNA reads TGTGCCTGGAGTGTAGTGGGTGGCTACACCTTC.